This T cell receptor (beta chain) was sequenced for a study of blood T cell repertoires in COVID-19. Study-level information: Whether acute or convalescent, the COVID-19 samples came from the United States, Italy and Spain. Sample material is recorded as cDNA or gDNA derived from T cells, B-cell-depleted T cells, or PBMCs.

CDR1 is MNHEY and CDR2 is SMNVEV in the germline V gene (reference sequence). J was trimmed by 4 bases and V by 5 bases; bases with no gene match: 0. The CDR3 runs to 12 residues. In the authors' methods: Amplification of reference gene primers was used by the study to estimate nucleated cell counts. The assay was immunoSEQ multiplex PCR, and TCRdb's table has in-frame clones only and misses some. V, J and clone size are those of that table, while D and trimming were read from the DNA. In the table there are around 100,000 clones, approximately 89% of which are singletons. What was sequenced was peripheral blood. V is TRBV27 and J is TRBJ1-2; 8 bases line up with TRBD1. The clonotype was recovered from a human donor with active COVID-19. The donor label of this sample is uncertain. CDR3 amino acids: CASSDRGYGYTF. Here the CDR3 DNA reads TGTGCCAGCAGTGACAGGGGCTATGGCTACACCTTC.